This entry lists 6 T cell receptor beta chains sequenced from one sample in a study of vaccination and CD4 T cells after COVID-19. Regarding treatment: roughly ten-day PBMC culture with coronavirus spike peptide pools or control peptides (ViraFEST assay). Oncomine TCR Beta short-read sequencing was applied to DNA from cultured CD4+ T cells. Each CDR3 protein gets one entry after TCRdb re-called the PCR reads with MiXCR. Here the sample spans 7,200 or so distinct CDR3 sequences, approximately 60% being singletons. Their antigens remain unidentified. Sequenced material: CD4+ T cells from blood, cultured in vitro. All receptors come from a human donor who had recovered from COVID-19.

The V gene is TRBV6-1, the J gene TRBJ1-5; weak D call: TRBD1 (6 bases). The CDR3 covers 14 residues. Germline V gene data show CDR1 as MNHNS and CDR2 as SASEGT. Deletions cut 9 bases from V and 6 bases from J, with 18 bases between. The CDR3 loop is CASFPNRESQPQHF. The CDR3, as DNA: TGTGCCAGTTTTCCGAACAGGGAGAGTCAGCCCCAGCATTTT.

The chain is built from TRBV4-3 and TRBJ1-1, with a weak D call TRBD1 (5 bases). Germline V lookup: CDR1 LGHNA, CDR2 YSLEER. Trimming pared 1 base from V and 4 bases from J, leaving 13 bases between. CDR3 length: 15 amino acids. The CDR3 reads CASSQAAGIGTEAFF. Here the CDR3 DNA reads TGCGCCAGCAGCCAAGCTGCAGGGATCGGCACTGAAGCTTTCTTT.

The J gene is TRBJ2-1, the V gene TRBV7-8; D is possibly TRBD2 (5 bases). Deletions cut 3 bases from V and 4 bases from J, with 19 bases between. From germline, CDR1 is SGHVS and CDR2 FQNEAQ. This CDR3 spans 17 amino acids. The CDR3 DNA sequence: TGTGCCAGCAGCTTCACCCCCCAGAGCGGAGGTTACAATGAGCAGTTCTTC. It translates to CASSFTPQSGGYNEQFF.

The table lists this clonotype with a few counts. The gene calls are TRBV20-1 and TRBJ2-2, with 10 bases matching TRBD1. Germline trimming cut 3 bases from V and 6 bases from J; bases unmatched to any gene: 4. The CDR3 covers 14 residues. In germline, CDR1 is DFQATT, CDR2 SNEGSKA (reference sequence). As DNA, the CDR3 is TGCAGTGCTAGGGGACAGGGGATCCCCGGGGAGCTGTTTTTT. Its protein is CSARGQGIPGELFF.

This clonotype was observed a handful of times. This chain links TRBV15 with TRBJ2-7, with a tentative D call TRBD1 (5 bases). This CDR3 is 14 amino acids long. Per the germline V gene, CDR1 is LNHNV and CDR2 is YYDKDF (reference sequence). Trimming took off 5 bases at V and 5 bases at J, with 16 bases between the two ends. The CDR3 DNA is TGTGCCACCAGCTGGGAAGGAAGGGGCGACGAGCAGTACTTC. It specifies CATSWEGRGDEQYF.

The chain is built from TRBV7-2 and TRBJ1-1; D unclear. The ends were cut back, 3 bases at V and 9 bases at J, with 8 bases in the middle. Germline V gene lookup returns CDR1 SGHTA and CDR2 FQGNSA. This CDR3 contains 11 residues. The CDR3 nucleotides are TGTGCCAGCAGCTTCTTATGGAAAGCTTTCTTT. Translating it yields CASSFLWKAFF.